This T cell receptor beta chain comes out of a study of B cell selection in AIRE deficiency. Assay used: immunoSEQ multiplex PCR; TCRdb lists only in-frame clones, some missing. Of tens of thousands of clones in the sample, around 90% were seen once. Sorted regulatory T cells were CD4-positive, CD25-high and CD127-low or negative. Regarding this clone: The antigen is undetermined.

Study-level points and caveats: Shared Treg sequences had shorter CDR3s, biased toward rearrangements with few non-templated insertions. Patient Tconv cells held roughly 31% of Treg sequences shared by healthy donors.

The CDR3 is 15 residues long. Germline CDR1 and CDR2: LGHNA and YNFKEQ. V was cut by 0 bases and J by 5 bases, with 13 bases left in between. The rearrangement uses TRBV4-2 and TRBJ1-2; D gene ambiguous. This TCR came from a human donor in good health. Material for sequencing was CD4+CD25+ Tregs sorted from PBMCs. The CDR3 sequence: CASSQDDVGRYGYTF. Here the CDR3 DNA reads TGTGCCAGCAGCCAAGACGATGTAGGCAGATATGGCTACACCTTC.